The following is a T cell receptor beta chain sequence with its context. The antigen is not known. This entry is derived from a study of cytomegalovirus exposure and HLA in healthy donors. Whole-study findings and limits: DRB1 showed the most TCR associations and HLA-C the fewest in a later analysis, as rates varied by HLA locus. 16,951 TCR beta sequences were associated with HLA alleles at 0.05 false discovery rate in a later analysis. A prior analysis recorded that most TCR beta V segments were productive about 90% or about 30% of the time.

The study ran its PCR with 60 Vbeta and 13 Jbeta primers. The protocol was immunoSEQ multiplex PCR, while the TCRdb copy is restricted to in-frame clones and leaves out a portion. The sample shows tens of thousands of clones, 78% of them seen only once. V was trimmed by 5 bases and J by 10 bases, leaving 23 bases between them. The CDR3 is 16 residues long. Germline V CDR1 and CDR2: SGHAT, FQNNGV. The clonotype was recovered from a male donor in good health and CMV-seropositive. What was sequenced was PBMCs. The gene calls are TRBV11-2 and TRBJ1-4; tentative D call: TRBD1 (5 bases). The CDR3 protein is CASSPGGGRVWRKLFF. DNA for the CDR3: TGTGCCAGCAGCCCGGGGGGGGGAAGGGTTTGGCGAAAACTGTTTTTT.